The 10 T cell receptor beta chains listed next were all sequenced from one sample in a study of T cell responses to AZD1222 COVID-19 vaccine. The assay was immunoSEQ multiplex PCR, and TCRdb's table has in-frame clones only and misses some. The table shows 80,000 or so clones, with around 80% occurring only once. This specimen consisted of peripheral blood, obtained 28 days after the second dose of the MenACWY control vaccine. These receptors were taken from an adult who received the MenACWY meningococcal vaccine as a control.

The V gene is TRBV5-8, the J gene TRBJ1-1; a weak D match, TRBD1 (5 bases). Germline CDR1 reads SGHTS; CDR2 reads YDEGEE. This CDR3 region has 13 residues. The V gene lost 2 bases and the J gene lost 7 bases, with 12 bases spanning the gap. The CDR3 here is CASSFGGWGEAFF. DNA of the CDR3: TGTGCCAGCAGCTTCGGGGGTTGGGGTGAAGCTTTCTTT.

CDR3: CASKTGTGGFYGYTF. CDR3 nucleotide sequence: TGTGCCTCAAAAACCGGGACAGGGGGCTTCTATGGCTACACCTTC. The chain has TRBV6-5 and TRBJ1-2; 12 nucleotides align to TRBD1. The junction had 11 bases not matched to a gene; V was cut back by 11 bases and J by 4 bases. Germline V CDR1 and CDR2: MNHEY, SVGAGI. The CDR3 spans 15 residues.

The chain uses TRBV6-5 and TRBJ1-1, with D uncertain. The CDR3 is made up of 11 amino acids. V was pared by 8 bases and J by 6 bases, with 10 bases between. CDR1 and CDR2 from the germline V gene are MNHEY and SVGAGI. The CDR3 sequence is CASHSLAEAFF. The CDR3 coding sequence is TGTGCCAGCCACAGTCTCGCTGAAGCTTTCTTT.

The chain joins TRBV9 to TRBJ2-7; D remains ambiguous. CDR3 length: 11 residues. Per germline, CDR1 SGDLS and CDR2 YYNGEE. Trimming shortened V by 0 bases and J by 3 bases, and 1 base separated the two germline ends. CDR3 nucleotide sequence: TGTGCCAGCAGCGTAGGCTACGAGCAGTACTTC. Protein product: CASSVGYEQYF. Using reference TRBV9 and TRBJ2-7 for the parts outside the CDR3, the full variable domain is DSGVTQTPKHLITATGQRVTLRCSPRSGDLSVYWYQQSLDQGLQFLIQYYNGEERAKGNILERFSAQQFPDLHSELNLSSLELGDSALYFCASSVGYEQYFGPGTRLTVT.

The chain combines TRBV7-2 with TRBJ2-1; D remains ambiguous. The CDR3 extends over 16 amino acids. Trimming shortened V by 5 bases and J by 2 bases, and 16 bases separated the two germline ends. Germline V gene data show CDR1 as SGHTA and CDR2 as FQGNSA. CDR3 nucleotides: TGTGCCAGCAGCCCCCGGTGGCCTAAGGCCTACAATGAGCAGTTCTTC. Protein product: CASSPRWPKAYNEQFF.

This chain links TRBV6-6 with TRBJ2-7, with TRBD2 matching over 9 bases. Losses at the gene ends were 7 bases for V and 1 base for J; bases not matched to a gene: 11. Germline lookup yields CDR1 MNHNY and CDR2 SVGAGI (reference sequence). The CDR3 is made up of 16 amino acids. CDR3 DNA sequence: TGTGCCAGCACCCGCTCGAGGACTAGCGAGTCCTACGAGCAGTACTTC. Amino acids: CASTRSRTSESYEQYF.

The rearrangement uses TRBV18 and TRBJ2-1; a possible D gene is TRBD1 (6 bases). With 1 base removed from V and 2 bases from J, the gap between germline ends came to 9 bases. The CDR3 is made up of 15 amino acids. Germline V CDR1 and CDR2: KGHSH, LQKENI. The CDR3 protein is CASSPRRTAYNEQFF. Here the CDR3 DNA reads TGTGCCAGCTCACCACGGAGGACAGCCTACAATGAGCAGTTCTTC.

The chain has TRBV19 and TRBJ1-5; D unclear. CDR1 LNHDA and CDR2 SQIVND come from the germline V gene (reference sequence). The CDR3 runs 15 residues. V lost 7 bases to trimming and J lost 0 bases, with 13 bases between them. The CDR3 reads CASTTRRNSNQPQHF. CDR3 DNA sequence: TGTGCCAGTACCACCCGACGGAATAGCAATCAGCCCCAGCATTTT. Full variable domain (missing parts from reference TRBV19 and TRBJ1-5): DGGITQSPKYLFRKEGQNVTLSCEQNLNHDAMYWYRQDPGQGLRLIYYSQIVNDFQKGDIAEGYSVSREKKESFPLTVTSAQKNPTAFYLCASTTRRNSNQPQHFGDGTRLSIL.

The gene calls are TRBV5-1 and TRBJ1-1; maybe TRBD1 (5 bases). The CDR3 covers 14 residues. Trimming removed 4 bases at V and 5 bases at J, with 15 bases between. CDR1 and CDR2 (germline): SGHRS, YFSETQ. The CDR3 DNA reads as TGCGCCAGCAGCGGGGGACTGGCTGGGACTGAAGCTTTCTTT. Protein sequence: CASSGGLAGTEAFF. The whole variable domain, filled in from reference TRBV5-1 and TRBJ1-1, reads KAGVTQTPRYLIKTRGQQVTLSCSPISGHRSVSWYQQTPGQGLQFLFEYFSETQRNKGNFPGRFSGRQFSNSRSEMNVSTLELGDSALYLCASSGGLAGTEAFFGQGTRLTVV.

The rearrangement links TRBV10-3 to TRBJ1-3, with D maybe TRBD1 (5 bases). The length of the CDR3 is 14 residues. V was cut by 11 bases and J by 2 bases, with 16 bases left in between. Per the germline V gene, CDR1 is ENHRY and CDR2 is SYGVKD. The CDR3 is CAPIEGLAGNTIYF. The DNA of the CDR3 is TGTGCCCCCATAGAGGGGTTGGCTGGAAACACCATATATTTT.